Listed below are T cell receptor beta chains from one sample, sequenced in a study of control samples from healthy donors and cancer patients. The assay was immunoSEQ multiplex PCR, and TCRdb's table has in-frame clones only and misses some. In the table there are some 190,000 clones, 90% to 95% of which are singletons. The sequenced material came from blood. Receptors were obtained from a man under 40 in good health. The CDR3 runs from the conserved cysteine through the conserved F or W. Each record gives: J gene, D gene, clone size, V gene, CDR3 protein, CDR3 DNA. A D gene is named only where the DNA matches it firmly. Clone sizes are given selectively: once, few, many, or a class where the clone is expanded.

J gene: TRBJ2-2
D gene: TRBD2
clone size: -
V gene: TRBV19
CDR3 protein: CASRPRVSGGVNTGELFF
CDR3 DNA: TGTGCCAGTAGACCCCGAGTTAGCGGGGGAGTCAACACCGGGGAGCTGTTTTTT

J gene: TRBJ1-4
D gene: -
clone size: -
V gene: TRBV2
CDR3 protein: CASRGDTNEKLFF
CDR3 DNA: TGTGCCAGCAGGGGGGACACCAATGAAAAACTGTTTTTT

J gene: TRBJ1-6
D gene: -
clone size: -
V gene: TRBV25-1
CDR3 protein: CASSDPGLYNSPLHF
CDR3 DNA: TGTGCCAGCAGTGATCCGGGTCTCTATAATTCACCCCTCCACTTT

J gene: TRBJ1-1
D gene: TRBD1
clone size: -
V gene: TRBV7-8
CDR3 protein: CASSLSGGNTEAFF
CDR3 DNA: TGTGCCAGCAGCTTGTCAGGGGGCAACACTGAAGCTTTCTTT

J gene: TRBJ1-1
D gene: -
clone size: -
V gene: TRBV27
CDR3 protein: CASSPHPALGTEAFF
CDR3 DNA: TGTGCCAGCAGTCCTCACCCGGCGTTGGGCACTGAAGCTTTCTTT

J gene: TRBJ1-6
D gene: -
clone size: once
V gene: TRBV19
CDR3 protein: CASSIDGSSSSPLHF
CDR3 DNA: TGTGCCAGTAGTATAGACGGGAGCTCATCTTCACCCCTCCACTTT

J gene: TRBJ2-2
D gene: -
clone size: -
V gene: TRBV13
CDR3 protein: CASSPPGPRPGELFF
CDR3 DNA: TGTGCCAGCAGCCCCCCCGGGCCCAGGCCCGGGGAGCTGTTTTTT

J gene: TRBJ2-3
D gene: TRBD1
clone size: -
V gene: TRBV9
CDR3 protein: CASSARGGTGGSLDTQYF
CDR3 DNA: TGTGCCAGCAGCGCCAGAGGCGGGACAGGAGGTAGCCTAGATACGCAGTATTTT

J gene: TRBJ1-2
D gene: -
clone size: -
V gene: TRBV30
CDR3 protein: CAWSVGGSYGYTF
CDR3 DNA: TGTGCCTGGAGTGTAGGAGGGAGCTATGGCTACACCTTC

J gene: TRBJ2-6
D gene: -
clone size: -
V gene: TRBV9
CDR3 protein: CASSAKRTGGANVLTF
CDR3 DNA: TGTGCCAGCAGCGCCAAGAGGACTGGTGGGGCCAACGTCCTGACTTTC

J gene: TRBJ1-1
D gene: -
clone size: -
V gene: TRBV5-4
CDR3 protein: CASSSIRGSRDTEAFF
CDR3 DNA: TGTGCCAGCAGCTCAATTCGGGGGTCCCGGGACACTGAAGCTTTCTTT

J gene: TRBJ2-3
D gene: TRBD1
clone size: -
V gene: TRBV2
CDR3 protein: CASSANRGRDTQYF
CDR3 DNA: TGTGCCAGCAGTGCAAACAGGGGGAGAGATACGCAGTATTTT

J gene: TRBJ1-5
D gene: TRBD1
clone size: -
V gene: TRBV27
CDR3 protein: CASSSTSTGIAQPQHF
CDR3 DNA: TGTGCCAGCAGTTCCACATCGACAGGGATAGCTCAGCCCCAGCATTTT

J gene: TRBJ1-5
D gene: -
clone size: -
V gene: TRBV6-5
CDR3 protein: CASSYSRIQPQHF
CDR3 DNA: TGTGCCAGCAGTTACTCGAGAATTCAGCCCCAGCATTTT

J gene: TRBJ1-6
D gene: TRBD1
clone size: -
V gene: TRBV3-1/TRBV3-2
CDR3 protein: CASSLTGQGDSPLHF
CDR3 DNA: TGTGCCAGCAGCCTAACTGGACAGGGTGATTCACCCCTCCACTTT

J gene: TRBJ2-2
D gene: -
clone size: -
V gene: TRBV3-1/TRBV3-2
CDR3 protein: CASSHQVGPGAGELFF
CDR3 DNA: TGTGCCAGCAGCCACCAAGTGGGCCCAGGCGCCGGGGAGCTGTTTTTT

J gene: TRBJ1-2
D gene: -
clone size: -
V gene: TRBV7-2
CDR3 protein: CASSRGLRGMDYGYTF
CDR3 DNA: TGTGCCAGCAGCCGCGGCCTTAGGGGTATGGACTATGGCTACACCTTC

J gene: TRBJ1-6
D gene: -
clone size: -
V gene: TRBV14
CDR3 protein: CASSQNPTGSYNSPLHF
CDR3 DNA: TGTGCCAGCAGCCAAAATCCGACAGGATCCTATAATTCACCCCTCCACTTT

J gene: TRBJ1-6
D gene: -
clone size: -
V gene: TRBV10-1
CDR3 protein: CASSESPGGRPYNSPLHF
CDR3 DNA: TGCGCCAGCAGTGAGTCGCCTGGGGGGCGCCCCTATAATTCACCCCTCCACTTT

J gene: TRBJ2-7
D gene: -
clone size: once
V gene: TRBV13
CDR3 protein: CASSLSHEQYF
CDR3 DNA: TGTGCCAGCAGCTTGAGCCACGAGCAGTACTTC

J gene: TRBJ1-1
D gene: -
clone size: -
V gene: TRBV30
CDR3 protein: CAWSVGLGEAFF
CDR3 DNA: TGTGCCTGGAGTGTGGGACTAGGTGAAGCTTTCTTT

J gene: TRBJ1-2
D gene: -
clone size: -
V gene: TRBV5-1
CDR3 protein: CASSLGGGTTGRNGYTF
CDR3 DNA: TGCGCCAGCAGCTTGGGAGGGGGTACCACAGGAAGGAATGGCTACACCTTC

J gene: TRBJ1-2
D gene: -
clone size: -
V gene: TRBV7-2
CDR3 protein: CASSLAPAGGYTF
CDR3 DNA: TGTGCCAGCAGCTTAGCCCCGGCAGGGGGCTACACCTTC

J gene: TRBJ2-1
D gene: -
clone size: -
V gene: TRBV11-3
CDR3 protein: CASSQGKSSYNEQFF
CDR3 DNA: TGTGCCAGCAGCCAGGGGAAGTCCTCCTACAATGAGCAGTTCTTC

J gene: TRBJ2-1
D gene: -
clone size: -
V gene: TRBV6-5
CDR3 protein: CASSYSSQDHEQFF
CDR3 DNA: TGTGCCAGCAGTTACTCGAGCCAGGACCATGAGCAGTTCTTC

J gene: TRBJ2-7
D gene: -
clone size: -
V gene: TRBV14
CDR3 protein: CASSQVRGGYEQYF
CDR3 DNA: TGTGCCAGCAGCCAAGTAAGAGGGGGGTATGAGCAGTACTTC

J gene: TRBJ1-6
D gene: -
clone size: few
V gene: TRBV7-9
CDR3 protein: CASSLKSSYNSPLHF
CDR3 DNA: TGTGCCAGCAGCTTAAAGAGCTCCTATAATTCACCCCTCCACTTT

J gene: TRBJ1-2
D gene: -
clone size: -
V gene: TRBV6-5
CDR3 protein: CASTGEGYGYTF
CDR3 DNA: TGTGCCAGCACAGGGGAGGGCTATGGCTACACCTTC

J gene: TRBJ2-1
D gene: -
clone size: -
V gene: TRBV3-1/TRBV3-2
CDR3 protein: CASSQEWGEQFF
CDR3 DNA: TGTGCCAGCAGCCAAGAATGGGGTGAGCAGTTCTTC

J gene: TRBJ2-7
D gene: -
clone size: -
V gene: TRBV2
CDR3 protein: CASKQSPYEQYF
CDR3 DNA: TGTGCCAGCAAACAATCCCCCTACGAGCAGTACTTC